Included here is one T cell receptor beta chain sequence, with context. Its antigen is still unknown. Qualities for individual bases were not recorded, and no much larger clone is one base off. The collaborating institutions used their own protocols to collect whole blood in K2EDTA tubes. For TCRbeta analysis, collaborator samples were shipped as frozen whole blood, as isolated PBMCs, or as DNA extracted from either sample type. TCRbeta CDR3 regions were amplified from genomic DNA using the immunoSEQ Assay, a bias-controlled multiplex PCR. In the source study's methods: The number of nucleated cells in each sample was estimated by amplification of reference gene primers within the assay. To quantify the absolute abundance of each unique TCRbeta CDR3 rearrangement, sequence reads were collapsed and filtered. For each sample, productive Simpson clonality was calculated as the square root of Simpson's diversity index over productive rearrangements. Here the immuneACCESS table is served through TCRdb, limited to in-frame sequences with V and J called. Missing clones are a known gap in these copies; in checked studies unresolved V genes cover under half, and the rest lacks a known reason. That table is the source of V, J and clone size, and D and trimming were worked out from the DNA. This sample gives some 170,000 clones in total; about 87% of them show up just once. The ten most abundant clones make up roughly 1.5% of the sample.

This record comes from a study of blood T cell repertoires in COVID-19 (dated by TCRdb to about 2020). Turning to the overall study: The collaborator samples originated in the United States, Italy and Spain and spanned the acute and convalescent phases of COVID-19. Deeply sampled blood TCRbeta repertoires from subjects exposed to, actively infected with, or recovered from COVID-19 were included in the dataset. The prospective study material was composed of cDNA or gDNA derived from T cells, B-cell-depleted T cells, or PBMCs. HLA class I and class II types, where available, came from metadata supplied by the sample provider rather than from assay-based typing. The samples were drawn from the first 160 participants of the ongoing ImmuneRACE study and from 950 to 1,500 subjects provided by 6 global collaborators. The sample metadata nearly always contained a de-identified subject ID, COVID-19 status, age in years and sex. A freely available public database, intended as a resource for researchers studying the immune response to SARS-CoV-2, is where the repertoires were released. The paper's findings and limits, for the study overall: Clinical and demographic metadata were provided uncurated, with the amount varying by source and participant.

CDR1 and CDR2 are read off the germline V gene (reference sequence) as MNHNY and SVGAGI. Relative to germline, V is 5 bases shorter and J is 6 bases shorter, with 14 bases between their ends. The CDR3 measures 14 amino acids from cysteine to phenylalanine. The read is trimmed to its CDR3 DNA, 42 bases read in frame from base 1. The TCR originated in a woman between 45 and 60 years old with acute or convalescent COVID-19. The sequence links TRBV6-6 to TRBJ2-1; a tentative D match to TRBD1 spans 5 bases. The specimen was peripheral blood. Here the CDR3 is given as CASSTPGKSNEQFF. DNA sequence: TGTGCCAGCAGTACCCCAGGGAAATCCAATGAGCAGTTCTTC.